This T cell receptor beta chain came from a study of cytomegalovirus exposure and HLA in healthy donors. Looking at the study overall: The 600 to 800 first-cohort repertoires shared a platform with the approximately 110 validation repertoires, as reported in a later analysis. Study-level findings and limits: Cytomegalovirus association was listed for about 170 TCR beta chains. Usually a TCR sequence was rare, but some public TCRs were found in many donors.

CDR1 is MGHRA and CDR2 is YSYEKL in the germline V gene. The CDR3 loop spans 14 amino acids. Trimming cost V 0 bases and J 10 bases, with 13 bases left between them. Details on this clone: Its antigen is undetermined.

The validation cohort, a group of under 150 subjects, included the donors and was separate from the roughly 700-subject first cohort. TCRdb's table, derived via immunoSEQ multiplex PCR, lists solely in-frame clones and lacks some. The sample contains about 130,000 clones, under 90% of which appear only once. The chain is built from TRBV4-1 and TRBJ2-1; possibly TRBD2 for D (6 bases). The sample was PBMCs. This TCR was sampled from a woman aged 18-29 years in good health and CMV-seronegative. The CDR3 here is CASSQDEREREQFF. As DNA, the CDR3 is TGCGCCAGCAGCCAAGATGAACGGGAGAGGGAGCAGTTCTTC.